The 27 T cell receptor beta chains presented below share a single source sample, sequenced in a study of identifying expanded T cells in peripheral blood. Here immunoSEQ multiplex PCR was the method, and the copy in TCRdb shows in-frame clones only, minus some. The data show about 90,000 clones, around 88% seen once. The sample comprised blood. The receptors were sampled from a person between 18 and 70 years old in good health.

A single count supports this clone. The V call is TRBV7-9, the J call TRBJ2-7, with 8 bases lining up with TRBD1. The CDR3 extends over 14 amino acids. Germline values: CDR1 SEHNR, CDR2 FQNEAQ (reference sequence). J was trimmed by 4 bases and V by 2 bases; bases with no gene match: 4. CDR3 residues: CASSLMGQDYEQYF. CDR3 nucleotide sequence: TGTGCCAGCAGCTTAATGGGACAGGATTACGAGCAGTACTTC.

The chain recombines TRBV4-1 with TRBJ1-1, with unresolved D. V lost 1 base and J 11 bases, leaving 17 bases between the germline ends. The CDR3 loop spans 14 amino acids. CDR1 and CDR2 (germline): MGHRA, YSYEKL. The CDR3 nucleotides read TGCGCCAGCAGCCAAGTCTTAATGGGAGGGCTGGCTTTCTTT. This translates into CASSQVLMGGLAFF.

The chain is built from TRBV7-8 and TRBJ1-5, with a weak D call TRBD1 (5 bases). The ends were cut back, 5 bases at V and 0 bases at J, with 11 bases in the middle. The CDR3 length is 15 residues. CDR1 is SGHVS and CDR2 is FQNEAQ in the germline V gene. The CDR3 nucleotides are TGTGCCAGCAGCAAGACAGCGTATAGCAATCAGCCCCAGCATTTT. Translated: CASSKTAYSNQPQHF. The full variable domain, with the rest looked up from reference TRBV7-8 and TRBJ1-5, is GAGVSQSPRYKVAKRGQDVALRCDPISGHVSLFWYQQALGQGPEFLTYFQNEAQLDKSGLPSDRFFAERPEGSVSTLKIQRTQQEDSAVYLCASSKTAYSNQPQHFGDGTRLSIL.

The rearrangement uses TRBV10-2 and TRBJ1-2; the D is unclear. The CDR3 is made up of 13 amino acids. The germline V gene has CDR1 WSHSY and CDR2 SAAADI. V was pared by 5 bases and J by 7 bases, with 14 bases between. The CDR3 DNA reads as TGCGCCAGCAGTCCGGGCAGGCAAGTTGGCTACACCTTC. This translates into CASSPGRQVGYTF.

V and J are TRBV5-1 and TRBJ1-2, with a tentative D call TRBD1 (5 bases). Germline CDR1 and CDR2: SGHRS and YFSETQ. The CDR3 is 13 residues long. Trimming removed 4 bases at V and 0 bases at J, with 7 bases between. This CDR3 is CASSRDSNYGYTF. CDR3 DNA: TGCGCCAGCAGCCGGGACTCTAACTATGGCTACACCTTC.

This chain connects TRBV11-2 to TRBJ2-1, with D maybe TRBD1 (6 bases). This CDR3 comprises 14 residues. The V and J ends lost 0 bases and 9 bases respectively, with 12 bases between them. CDR1 and CDR2 (germline): SGHAT, FQNNGV. The CDR3 loop is CASSLERVQGEQFF. DNA of the CDR3: TGTGCCAGCAGCTTAGAAAGGGTACAGGGTGAGCAGTTCTTC.

V gene TRBV5-1 combines with J gene TRBJ2-5; D remains ambiguous. This CDR3 comprises 15 residues. The V end lost 0 bases, the J end lost 2 bases, and 11 bases lay between the germline ends. In germline, CDR1 is SGHRS, CDR2 YFSETQ. The CDR3 nucleotides are TGCGCCAGCAGCTTGGCGAGGCGATTACAAGAGACCCAGTACTTC. It codes for CASSLARRLQETQYF.

This clone was recorded once. The CDR3 here is CASSDRGRSYEQYF. CDR3 bases: TGTGCCAGCAGTGACAGGGGGCGCTCCTACGAGCAGTACTTC. The chain uses TRBV6-1 and TRBJ2-7, with 8 positions matching TRBD1. Trimming at V came to 3 bases and at J to 0 bases, leaving 1 base not matched to a gene. This CDR3 has 14 residues. The germline CDR1 and CDR2 sequences are MNHNS and SASEGT.

A single count supports this clone. The J gene is TRBJ2-7, the V gene TRBV13, with D perhaps TRBD2 (6 bases). The V gene's germline CDR1 is PRHDT and CDR2 FYEKMQ (reference sequence). The V end lost 5 bases, the J end lost 0 bases, and 11 bases lay between the germline ends. The CDR3 runs to 14 residues. CDR3 residues: CASSTAGPSYEQYF. CDR3 nucleotide sequence: TGTGCCAGCAGCACAGCGGGTCCCTCCTACGAGCAGTACTTC. The full variable domain, completed using reference TRBV13 and TRBJ2-7, is AAGVIQSPRHLIKEKRETATLKCYPIPRHDTVYWYQQGPGQDPQFLISFYEKMQSDKGSIPDRFSAQQFSDYHSELNMSSLELGDSALYFCASSTAGPSYEQYFGPGTRLTVT.

The rearrangement uses TRBV19 and TRBJ1-2; D gene ambiguous. Germline lookup yields CDR1 LNHDA and CDR2 SQIVND (reference sequence). Trimming removed 4 bases at V and 7 bases at J, with 16 bases between. CDR3 size: 14 residues. The CDR3 sequence is CASSTLWANSGYTF. DNA for the CDR3: TGTGCCAGTAGTACCCTATGGGCCAATTCTGGCTACACCTTC.

This chain joins TRBV27 and TRBJ1-1, with D unclear. This CDR3 comprises 14 residues. CDR1 is MNHEY, CDR2 SMNVEV, per germline (reference sequence). V was shortened by 5 bases and J by 4 bases, with 14 bases between the two germline ends. The CDR3 DNA is TGTGCCAGCAGTCTGGGCGGAGGAAGCACTGAAGCTTTCTTT. Its translation is CASSLGGGSTEAFF.

The chain joins TRBV4-2 to TRBJ1-1; TRBD1 is a possible D gene (6 bases). Deletions cut 1 base from V and 3 bases from J, with 21 bases between. Germline CDR1 is LGHNA and CDR2 is YNFKEQ. The CDR3 totals 18 residues. The CDR3 loop reads CASSQGATGAGRDTEAFF. The CDR3 DNA is TGTGCCAGCAGCCAAGGTGCGACAGGAGCGGGTCGGGACACTGAAGCTTTCTTT.

V usage is TRBV30 and J usage is TRBJ1-3; D remains unclear. Germline loops: CDR1 GTSNPN, CDR2 SVGIG (reference sequence). Trimming pared 4 bases from V and 4 bases from J, leaving 14 bases between. The CDR3 has 14 residues. The chain's CDR3 is CAWTYKDIGNTIYF. The CDR3 DNA reads as TGTGCCTGGACCTATAAAGATATCGGAAACACCATATATTTT.

The rearrangement links TRBV7-8 to TRBJ1-3; weak D call: TRBD1 (6 bases). The CDR3 consists of 14 residues. Trimming stripped 3 bases from V and 2 bases from J, with 8 bases between. The germline gives CDR1 SGHVS, CDR2 FQNEAQ. DNA for the CDR3: TGTGCCAGCAGCTTGGACAGAGCTGGAAACACCATATATTTT. This encodes CASSLDRAGNTIYF.

The V gene is TRBV7-9, the J gene TRBJ2-4, with a tentative D call TRBD1 (5 bases). The V end lost 3 bases, the J end lost 0 bases, and 18 bases lay between the germline ends. The CDR3 runs 18 residues. From germline, CDR1 is SEHNR and CDR2 FQNEAQ (reference sequence). CDR3 nucleotide sequence: TGTGCCAGCAGCTTGCAGGGATTGGGCAGGGTAGCCAAAAACATTCAGTACTTC. Translating it yields CASSLQGLGRVAKNIQYF.

In DNA form, the CDR3 reads TGTGCCAGCAGCTCGTTCCTGGGGTCTGGAAACACCATATATTTT. This gives the protein CASSSFLGSGNTIYF. V is TRBV11-3 and J is TRBJ1-3; D unresolved. Deletions cut 4 bases from V and 1 base from J, with 11 bases between. In germline, CDR1 is SGHNT, CDR2 YENEEA. CDR3 length: 15 residues.

The chain is built from TRBV13 and TRBJ2-7, with D maybe TRBD2 (6 bases). V was pared by 0 bases and J by 2 bases, with 8 bases between. This CDR3 is built from 14 residues. Germline V gene data show CDR1 as PRHDT and CDR2 as FYEKMQ (reference sequence). The CDR3 protein is CASSLGERAYEQYF. CDR3 coding DNA: TGTGCCAGCAGCTTAGGGGAGCGGGCCTACGAGCAGTACTTC.

The chain is built from TRBV9 and TRBJ2-3; 10 nucleotides line up with TRBD2. This CDR3 is 18 amino acids long. From germline, CDR1 is SGDLS and CDR2 YYNGEE. Trimming cost V 4 bases and J 6 bases; bases outside gene matches: 17. DNA for the CDR3: TGTGCCAGCAGCTCCCGGGGACTAGCGCCGGGGAAGGGGGATACGCAGTATTTT. It yields the protein CASSSRGLAPGKGDTQYF. Full variable domain (rest looked up from reference TRBV9 and TRBJ2-3): DSGVTQTPKHLITATGQRVTLRCSPRSGDLSVYWYQQSLDQGLQFLIQYYNGEERAKGNILERFSAQQFPDLHSELNLSSLELGDSALYFCASSSRGLAPGKGDTQYFGPGTRLTVL.

This chain connects TRBV6-1 to TRBJ2-7, with a possible D match to TRBD2 (5 bases). V was pared by 6 bases and J by 2 bases, with 11 bases between. The CDR3 has 13 residues. Germline V gives CDR1 MNHNS, CDR2 SASEGT. CDR3 in amino acids: CASRTGSTYEQYF. DNA for the CDR3: TGTGCCAGCAGGACGGGGAGTACCTACGAGCAGTACTTC.

This sequence joins TRBV2 and TRBJ1-2, with D maybe TRBD1 (5 bases). The CDR3 has 13 amino acids. CDR1 is SNHLY and CDR2 is FYNNEI in the germline V gene. The germline V and J ends were trimmed by 5 bases and 6 bases, with 13 bases remaining between them. Written as DNA, the CDR3 is TGTGCCAGCAGTTTACAGGAGGTACATGGCTACACCTTC. Encoded protein: CASSLQEVHGYTF.

The genes are TRBV19 and TRBJ2-7; 11 nucleotides agree with TRBD1. The CDR3 is 16 amino acids. Germline V gene lookup returns CDR1 LNHDA and CDR2 SQIVND (reference sequence). The V segment lost 5 bases and the J segment 3 bases; nucleotides outside the gene matches: 9. The CDR3 is CASSGQGATSYYEQYF. CDR3 coding DNA: TGTGCCAGTAGTGGACAGGGGGCCACCTCATACTACGAGCAGTACTTC. Drawing the rest from reference TRBV19 and TRBJ2-7, the complete variable domain is DGGITQSPKYLFRKEGQNVTLSCEQNLNHDAMYWYRQDPGQGLRLIYYSQIVNDFQKGDIAEGYSVSREKKESFPLTVTSAQKNPTAFYLCASSGQGATSYYEQYFGPGTRLTVT.

This rearrangement joins TRBV6-1 to TRBJ2-1; 8 positions agree with TRBD1. The CDR3 runs to 15 residues. The V gene end was trimmed by 5 bases and the J gene end by 6 bases; junction bases not matched to a gene: 9. The germline gives CDR1 MNHNS, CDR2 SASEGT. The CDR3 DNA sequence: TGTGCCAGCAGTTCTCAGGGGGCTATCTCCAATGAGCAGTTCTTC. This gives the protein CASSSQGAISNEQFF.

V gene TRBV28 combines with J gene TRBJ1-2; 7 bases are a match to TRBD1. Germline V gene lookup returns CDR1 MDHEN and CDR2 SYDVKM. V was clipped by 6 bases and J by 7 bases; unmatched bases: 11. CDR3 length equals 14 residues. The CDR3 DNA reads as TGTGCCAGCAGGCCCGGACAGGCAAAGATTGGCTACACCTTC. This codes for CASRPGQAKIGYTF.

This chain connects TRBV25-1 to TRBJ1-2; D is unresolved. The V and J ends lost 0 bases and 8 bases respectively, with 10 bases between them. The CDR3 consists of 13 residues. Per germline, CDR1 MGHDK and CDR2 SYGVNS. The CDR3 loop reads CASSEYSRWGYTF. The CDR3 nucleotides read TGTGCCAGCAGTGAATACAGCCGTTGGGGCTACACCTTC.

CDR3 residues: CASSLRDRADIQYF. CDR3 bases: TGTGCCAGCAGCCTCCGGGACAGGGCGGACATTCAGTACTTC. The chain is built from TRBV7-8 and TRBJ2-4; 9 bases align to TRBD1. This CDR3 is built from 14 residues. V was clipped by 5 bases and J by 8 bases; unmatched bases: 7. In germline, CDR1 is SGHVS, CDR2 FQNEAQ.

J is TRBJ2-1 and V is TRBV5-1; no reliable D call. This CDR3 comprises 15 residues. Germline CDR1 reads SGHRS; CDR2 reads YFSETQ. Trimming took off 7 bases at V and 2 bases at J, with 16 bases between the two ends. The CDR3 nucleotides are TGCGCCAGCTCGTCCCTGTCCGGGCCCTACAATGAGCAGTTCTTC. As protein: CASSSLSGPYNEQFF.

This rearrangement joins TRBV9 to TRBJ2-1; D may be TRBD1 (7 bases). CDR1 is SGDLS, CDR2 YYNGEE, per germline. The CDR3 sequence is 15 residues long. V was shortened by 3 bases and J by 3 bases, with 13 bases between the two germline ends. The CDR3 loop reads CASSAGGDSYNEQFF. The CDR3, as DNA: TGTGCCAGCAGCGCGGGCGGGGACAGCTACAATGAGCAGTTCTTC.